These T cell receptor beta chains were read from a single sample in a study of blood T cell repertoires in COVID-19. Only in-frame clones appear in the TCRdb table, and some are missing; sequencing was by immunoSEQ multiplex PCR. This table has under 250,000 clones, 87% appearing once. Specimen: PBMCs or T cells enriched from blood (not recorded which). The receptors here all came from a woman aged 30 to 39 with acute COVID-19. The CDR3 runs from the conserved cysteine through the conserved F or W. Fields, in order: V gene, clone size, J gene, D gene, CDR3 DNA, CDR3 protein. A D gene is named only where the DNA matches it firmly. The size of a clone is reported for some rows only, either as once, few or many, or as a class for expanded clones.

TRBV5-8	few	TRBJ1-5	NA	TGTGCCAGCAGCTTGCAGACTCATAGCAATCAGCCCCAGCATTTT	CASSLQTHSNQPQHF
TRBV5-6	NA	TRBJ1-4	NA	TGTGCCAGCAGCTGGCAGGATAATGAAAAACTGTTTTTT	CASSWQDNEKLFF
TRBV19	NA	TRBJ1-5	NA	TGTGCCAGTAGTCTTCAGGGGCGAAGCAATCAGCCCCAGCATTTT	CASSLQGRSNQPQHF
TRBV5-1	NA	TRBJ1-1	NA	TGCGCCAGCAGCTGGGGTACGGGGGGTGGCACTGAAGCTTTCTTT	CASSWGTGGGTEAFF
TRBV5-6	NA	TRBJ2-2	NA	TGTGCCAGCAGCTTGGTGCCGGGCCGGGGCGGGGAGCTGTTTTTT	CASSLVPGRGGELFF
TRBV7-2	NA	TRBJ2-1	NA	TGTGCCAGCACCTTCAGCTCCTACAATGAGCAGTTCTTC	CASTFSSYNEQFF
TRBV5-1	NA	TRBJ2-1	NA	TGCGCCAGCAGCTTGGGGGGGCCGGGGAATGAGCAGTTCTTC	CASSLGGPGNEQFF
TRBV11-2	NA	TRBJ2-5	NA	TGTGCCAGCAGCCGGACATTCCAAGAGACCCAGTACTTC	CASSRTFQETQYF
TRBV5-1	NA	TRBJ1-1	NA	TGCGCCAGCAGCCTGCCAGGAAACACTGAAGCTTTCTTT	CASSLPGNTEAFF
TRBV5-1	NA	TRBJ2-1	NA	TGCGCCAGCAGCCGCCCTGGGGGGGCGGGGAACAATGAGCAGTTCTTC	CASSRPGGAGNNEQFF
TRBV7-9	NA	TRBJ1-6	NA	TGTGCCAGCAGCTTATCCCCGGAGCGGTCACCCCTCCACTTT	CASSLSPERSPLHF
TRBV4-1	few	TRBJ2-3	TRBD1	TGCGCCAGCAGCCTTTACCCACAGGGGGTCGGGGATACGCAGTATTTT	CASSLYPQGVGDTQYF
TRBV6-4	NA	TRBJ2-6	TRBD1	TGTGCCAGCAGTGACTCCACAGGGGCAAGCTCTGGGGCCAACGTCCTGACTTTC	CASSDSTGASSGANVLTF
TRBV24-1	NA	TRBJ1-2	TRBD1	TGTGCCACCAGTGATCCGGGGACAGGGGGCTACACCTTC	CATSDPGTGGYTF
TRBV12-3/TRBV12-4	NA	TRBJ2-5	NA	TGTGCCAGCCGAGGCAGGGGAAAAGAGACCCAGTACTTC	CASRGRGKETQYF
TRBV7-6	NA	TRBJ2-7	TRBD1	TGTGCCAGCAGCTTACCGGGACAGGGATCCTACGAGCAGTACTTC	CASSLPGQGSYEQYF
TRBV19	NA	TRBJ2-7	NA	TGTGCCAGTAGTATAATGCGGGGACTGAACGAGCAGTACTTC	CASSIMRGLNEQYF
TRBV4-3	NA	TRBJ2-2	TRBD1	TGCGCCAGCAGCCAAGAGTTTCGGACAGGGGACACCGGGGAGCTGTTTTTT	CASSQEFRTGDTGELFF
TRBV7-9	NA	TRBJ2-2	TRBD2	TGTGCCAGCAGCTTACCTAGCGGGGCCACCGGGGAGCTGTTTTTT	CASSLPSGATGELFF
TRBV3-1/TRBV3-2	NA	TRBJ1-2	NA	TGTGCCAGCAGCCTAGTCGGGACTGATGGCTACACCTTC	CASSLVGTDGYTF
TRBV4-2	NA	TRBJ2-2	TRBD2	TGTGCCAGCAGCCAGTTGGGGTCTAGCGGGGGGGACACCGGGGAGCTGTTTTTT	CASSQLGSSGGDTGELFF
TRBV4-1	NA	TRBJ2-1	NA	TGCGCCAGCAGCCAAGCAGGGGTCGAGCAGTTCTTC	CASSQAGVEQFF